This is a list of T cell receptor beta chains from one sample in a study of blood T cells in healthy people across ages. TCRdb reprocessed the 5' RACE reads with MiXCR, giving one entry per CDR3 protein. The sample includes around 990,000 distinct CDR3 sequences, around two fifths of them seen just once. The sequenced material came from blood. These receptors were taken from a man younger than 35 in good health. Each CDR3 is given without its conserved first and last residue. D genes are given only for firm matches.

d_call | v_call | cdr3_aa
. | TRBV20-1 | SARSRVETEAF
. | TRBV6-5 | ASIGRNTGELF
. | TRBV4-3 | ASSQANQDSYEQY
. | TRBV9 | ASSSQAGMRGQF
. | TRBV3-1 | ASSQGLSNYGYT
. | TRBV12-3/TRBV12-4 | ASRPTGQTNEKLF
TRBD1 | TRBV7-6 | ASSPWTGTPTEAF
. | TRBV5-1 | ASSLEGGSGDTQY
. | TRBV5-1 | ASNKGIRNYGYT
TRBD2 | TRBV5-6 | ASSLSWGGKDTQY
. | TRBV5-1 | ASRSGAVGELF
TRBD2 | TRBV3-1 | ASSRTSGGANTGELF
TRBD2 | TRBV12-3/TRBV12-4 | ASSLARAGTADTQY
. | TRBV6-2/TRBV6-3 | ASSSGQRSYGYT
. | TRBV27 | ASSLYGDGYGYT
. | TRBV20-1 | SAREVVGETQY
. | TRBV12-3/TRBV12-4 | ASSDRPLYGYT
TRBD1 | TRBV27 | ASSLMRDSVEKLF
TRBD2 | TRBV7-2 | ASSHTSGGSTDTQY
TRBD1 | TRBV28 | ASRRGQAYQPQH
. | TRBV25-1 | ASSWKAATGELF
. | TRBV9 | ASSAPRVGNRVGYT
TRBD2 | TRBV6-1 | ASSVQGTSSYEQY
TRBD1 | TRBV13 | ASSLWTGVDTQY
TRBD2 | TRBV7-3 | ASSGLVRDTQY
. | TRBV28 | ASSLHGDRPSNYGYT
. | TRBV20-1 | SAERPEENQPQH
. | TRBV6-2/TRBV6-3 | ASSSGAGTGELF
. | TRBV12-3/TRBV12-4 | ASSAPTRLLYNEQF
. | TRBV27 | VSSVGPLGSYT
TRBD2 | TRBV6-5 | ASSPLGGGFYNEQF
TRBD2 | TRBV10-3 | AISESTSGNEQF
TRBD2 | TRBV20-1 | SATLTSGGQETQY
. | TRBV7-2 | ASSLALGSWADTQY
. | TRBV29-1 | SGRLTRLEQY
TRBD2 | TRBV7-9 | ASSSGLAGDDTQY
. | TRBV9 | ASSVEGGEQF
. | TRBV9 | ASSSGTTRETQY
. | TRBV20-1 | SAIAGRLGEKLF
. | TRBV29-1 | SVASGANVLT
. | TRBV20-1 | SARRAAMNTEAF
. | TRBV6-5 | ASSYESRLNTEAF
. | TRBV10-2 | ASSVDRDNPTDTQY
. | TRBV18 | ASSWPGNTEAF
TRBD1 | TRBV20-1 | SARDPTGVPYYGYT
. | TRBV20-1 | SARGAHSPYNEQF
TRBD1 | TRBV6-5 | ASQRRGGTEAF
. | TRBV27 | ASSFSPPPTAGYT
TRBD1 | TRBV20-1 | SARPTGVLWQTQY
. | TRBV4-2 | ASSQDLAGAGEKLF
. | TRBV12-3/TRBV12-4 | ASSIGQPSNQPQH
. | TRBV2 | ASSESRRSLH
TRBD1 | TRBV28 | ASSFPGQGAWQTQY